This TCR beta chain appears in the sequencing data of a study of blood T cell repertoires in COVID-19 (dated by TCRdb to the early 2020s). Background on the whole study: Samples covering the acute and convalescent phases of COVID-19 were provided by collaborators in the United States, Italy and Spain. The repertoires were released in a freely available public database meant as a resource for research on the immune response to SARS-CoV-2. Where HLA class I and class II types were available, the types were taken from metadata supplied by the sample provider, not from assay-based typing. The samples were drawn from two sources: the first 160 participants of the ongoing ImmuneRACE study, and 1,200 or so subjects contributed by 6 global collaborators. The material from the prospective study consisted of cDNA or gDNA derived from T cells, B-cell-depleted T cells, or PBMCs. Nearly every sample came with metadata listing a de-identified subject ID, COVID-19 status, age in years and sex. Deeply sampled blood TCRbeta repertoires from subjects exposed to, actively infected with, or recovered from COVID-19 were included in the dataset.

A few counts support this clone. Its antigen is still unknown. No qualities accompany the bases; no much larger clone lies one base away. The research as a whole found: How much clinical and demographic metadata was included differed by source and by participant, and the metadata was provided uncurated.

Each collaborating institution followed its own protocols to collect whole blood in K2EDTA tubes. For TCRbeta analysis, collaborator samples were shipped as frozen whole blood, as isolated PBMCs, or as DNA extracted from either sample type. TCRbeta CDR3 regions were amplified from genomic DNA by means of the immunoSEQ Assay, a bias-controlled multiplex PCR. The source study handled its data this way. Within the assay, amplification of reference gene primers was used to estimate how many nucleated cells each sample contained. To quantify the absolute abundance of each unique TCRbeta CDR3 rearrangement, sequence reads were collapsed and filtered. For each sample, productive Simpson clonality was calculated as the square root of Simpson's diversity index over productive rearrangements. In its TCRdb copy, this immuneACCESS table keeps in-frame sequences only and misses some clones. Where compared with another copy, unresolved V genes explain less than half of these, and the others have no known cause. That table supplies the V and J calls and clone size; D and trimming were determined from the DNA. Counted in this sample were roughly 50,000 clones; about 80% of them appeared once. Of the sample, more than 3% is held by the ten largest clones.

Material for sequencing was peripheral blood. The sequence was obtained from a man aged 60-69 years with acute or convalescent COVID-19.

The CDR3 amino acid sequence is: CASTPFGTGFYSNQPQHF. The DNA is as follows: TGTGCCAGCACCCCGTTCGGGACAGGTTTTTATAGCAATCAGCCCCAGCATTTT. The rearranged segments are TRBV28 and TRBJ1-5, and 8 bases in between align with TRBD1. From V the trimming removes 7 bases and from J it removes 0 bases, while the gene matches leave 14 bases of the junction unaccounted for. CDR1 MDHEN and CDR2 SYDVKM are derived from the germline V gene. From the cysteine through the phenylalanine, the CDR3 covers 18 amino acids. The DNA shown is the 54-base CDR3, in frame from base 1.